The TCR beta chain described here comes from a study of shared clonotypes between healthy human individuals. Notes on this clone: Its antigen is undetermined.

V was clipped by 4 bases and J by 0 bases, with 10 bases between them. Germline V gives CDR1 SGDLS, CDR2 YYNGEE. This CDR3 is 14 amino acids long. On sorted subsets, replicate PCRs used approximately 190 ng DNA, or 25,000 to 35,000 T cell genomes. Sequencing used immunoSEQ multiplex PCR; TCRdb keeps in-frame clones, though not all of them. The repertoire has some 2 million clones, just under 95% of them found once; the top ten carry 1% to 1.3%. General study points: Rarefaction indicated that sorted-subset sequencing remained incomplete although depth was large.

CD45RO-negative cells were positively selected for CCR7, leaving out terminally differentiated effector memory CD45RA+ cells. The specimen was naive CD8+ T cells sorted from blood. The TCR sequence derives from a man between 18 and 35 years old in good health. The genes are TRBV9 and TRBJ1-1, with D maybe TRBD1 (5 bases). The DNA of the CDR3 is TGTGCCAGCAGCTCACAGGAGATGAACACTGAAGCTTTCTTT. It specifies CASSSQEMNTEAFF.